The clone carrying this TCR beta chain was counted a few times. The antigen is unknown. These data come from a study of T cell repertoires in cytomegalovirus infection. Study-level results: Based on cumulative public TCR beta family frequency, carriers of CMV plus the relevant HLA were identified.

Each CDR3 protein gets one entry after TCRdb re-called the reads with MiXCR. The table lists roughly 920,000 distinct CDR3 sequences, around 31% of them singletons. V lost 0 bases and J lost 4; bases outside the gene matches: 3. Germline assignment: CDR1 ENHRY and CDR2 SYGVKD. The CDR3 runs to 17 residues. Source: cultured CD8+ T cells from PBMCs, taken from culture after CMV antigen stimulation. The clonotype was recovered from a human donor in good health (CMV status not recorded). Some clones in this sample may be carry-over from other donors' samples. V gene TRBV10-3 combines with J gene TRBJ2-2, with 12 bases fitting TRBD2. The CDR3, as DNA: TGTGCCATCAGTGAGTCCACTAGCGGGGGGCCCACCGGGGAGCTGTTTTTT. It specifies CAISESTSGGPTGELFF.